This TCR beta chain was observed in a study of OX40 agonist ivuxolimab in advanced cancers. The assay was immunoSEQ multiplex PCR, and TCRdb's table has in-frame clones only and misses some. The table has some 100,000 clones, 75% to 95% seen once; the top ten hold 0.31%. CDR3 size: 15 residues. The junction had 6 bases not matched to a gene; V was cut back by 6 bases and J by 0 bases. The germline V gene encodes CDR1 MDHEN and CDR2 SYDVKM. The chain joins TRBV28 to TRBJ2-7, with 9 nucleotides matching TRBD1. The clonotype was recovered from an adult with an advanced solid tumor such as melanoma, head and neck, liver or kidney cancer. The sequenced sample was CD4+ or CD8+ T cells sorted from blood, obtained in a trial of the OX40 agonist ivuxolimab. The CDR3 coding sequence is TGTGCCAGCAGACCTCGGGACAGGGTCTCCTACGAGCAGTACTTC. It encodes CASRPRDRVSYEQYF.